This entry lists 3 T cell receptor beta chains sequenced from one sample in a study of T cell responses to AZD1222 COVID-19 vaccine. The repertoire was sequenced with immunoSEQ multiplex PCR; TCRdb's copy has only in-frame clones and lacks some. The sample lists roughly 140,000 clones; more than 70% were seen once. This specimen consisted of peripheral blood, obtained on day 0 of MenACWY control vaccination. The receptors stem from an adult in good health.

This clone was counted once. V gene TRBV6-2 or TRBV6-3 combines with J gene TRBJ2-1; the D gene is possibly TRBD2 (5 bases). Germline assignment: CDR1 MNHEY and CDR2 SVGEGT. The CDR3 is 14 amino acids. V lost 6 bases to trimming and J lost 1 base, with 10 bases between them. CDR3 amino acids: CASSRGGSYNEQFF. For the CDR3, the DNA is TGTGCCAGCAGCAGAGGCGGGTCCTACAATGAGCAGTTCTTC.

V is TRBV6-5 and J is TRBJ1-1; D unclear. Germline CDR1 reads MNHEY; CDR2 reads SVGAGI. V lost 8 bases to trimming and J lost 1 base, with 14 bases between them. The CDR3 has 14 residues. Here the CDR3 DNA reads TGTGCCAGCGGCCTGGGATCGGGGAACACTGAAGCTTTCTTT. It encodes CASGLGSGNTEAFF.

The rearrangement links TRBV24-1 to TRBJ1-5; a weak D match, TRBD1 (6 bases). The germline V and J ends were trimmed by 4 bases and 5 bases, with 14 bases remaining between them. The CDR3 totals 15 residues. Germline CDR1 KGHDR, CDR2 SFDVKD. The CDR3 protein is CATSEAAGGHQPQHF. CDR3 sequence (DNA): TGTGCCACCAGTGAGGCTGCGGGGGGCCATCAGCCCCAGCATTTT.